The next 21 T cell receptor beta chains were all read from a single sample in a study of T cell responses to AZD1222 COVID-19 vaccine. Profiled with immunoSEQ multiplex PCR; TCRdb holds only in-frame clones, not every one. The repertoire consists of 150,000 or so clones, with 75% to 95% occurring once and the leading ten covering 1.8%. Sequencing was performed on peripheral blood, taken on day 0 of AZD1222 vaccination. These receptors were collected from an adult in good health.

This chain uses TRBV20-1 with TRBJ1-2; D is undetermined. Deletions cut 3 bases from V and 2 bases from J, with 4 bases between. There are 11 residues in the CDR3. The germline V gene encodes CDR1 DFQATT and CDR2 SNEGSKA (reference sequence). The CDR3: CSARENYGYTF. The DNA of the CDR3 is TGCAGTGCTAGGGAAAACTATGGCTACACCTTC.

This chain uses TRBV11-2 with TRBJ1-1; tentative D call: TRBD1 (5 bases). The CDR3 covers 15 residues. CDR1 is SGHAT and CDR2 is FQNNGV in the germline V gene. The ends were cut back, 3 bases at V and 0 bases at J, with 11 bases in the middle. CDR3 region: CASSFPGYLNTEAFF. In DNA form, the CDR3 reads TGTGCCAGCAGCTTCCCAGGGTACCTGAACACTGAAGCTTTCTTT.

The V and J genes are TRBV2 and TRBJ2-5, with D maybe TRBD2 (7 bases). CDR1 and CDR2 from the germline V gene are SNHLY and FYNNEI. The germline V and J ends were trimmed by 0 bases and 5 bases, with 16 bases remaining between them. The CDR3 length is 16 residues. Written as DNA, the CDR3 is TGTGCCAGCAGTGAAGCCTTCGGGAGGCAGGGGGAGACCCAGTACTTC. It codes for CASSEAFGRQGETQYF.

J is TRBJ1-3 and V is TRBV7-2; D possibly corresponds to TRBD1 (6 bases). The CDR3 spans 14 residues. Germline CDR1 is SGHTA and CDR2 is FQGNSA. Trimming pared 1 base from V and 7 bases from J, leaving 11 bases between. Here the CDR3 DNA reads TGTGCCAGCAGCTTAGGGGGGGCACGTAACACCATATATTTT. This translates into CASSLGGARNTIYF.

V is TRBV27 and J is TRBJ2-3; perhaps D is TRBD1 or TRBD2 (6 bases each). CDR3 length: 14 amino acids. The V and J ends lost 6 bases and 6 bases respectively, with 16 bases between them. Germline V CDR1 and CDR2: MNHEY, SMNVEV (reference sequence). The chain's CDR3 is CASSPIRRGDTQYF. The CDR3 coding sequence is TGTGCCAGCAGCCCTATCAGGAGGGGGGATACGCAGTATTTT.

This chain links TRBV6-2 or TRBV6-3 with TRBJ1-1, with D perhaps TRBD1 (5 bases). The CDR3 totals 15 residues. Between the trimmed V and J ends, which lost 2 bases and 0 bases, there was a span of 10 bases. CDR1 and CDR2 (germline): MNHEY, SVGEGT. Here the CDR3 DNA reads TGTGCCAGCAGTTACGGCGGGACTGTGAACACTGAAGCTTTCTTT. Amino acids: CASSYGGTVNTEAFF.

The chain employs TRBV6-6 and TRBJ1-2; no clear D. CDR1 is MNHNY and CDR2 is SVGAGI in the germline V gene (reference sequence). The V and J ends lost 3 bases and 2 bases respectively, with 4 bases between them. The CDR3 extends over 12 amino acids. The CDR3 DNA reads TGTGCCAGCAGTTATTCAAACTATGGCTACACCTTC. Protein product: CASSYSNYGYTF.

The J gene is TRBJ1-1, the V gene TRBV27, with D possibly TRBD1 on 5 matching bases. The CDR3 has 13 residues. Germline CDR1 and CDR2: MNHEY and SMNVEV (reference sequence). Trimming shortened V by 4 bases and J by 1 base, and 7 bases separated the two germline ends. The CDR3 loop is CASSWGPNTEAFF. CDR3 bases: TGTGCCAGCAGTTGGGGCCCGAACACTGAAGCTTTCTTT.

CDR3 residues: CASSTRGRASGNTIYF. The CDR3 nucleotides are TGTGCCAGCAGTACGAGAGGGCGCGCCTCTGGAAACACCATATATTTT. This rearrangement joins TRBV28 to TRBJ1-3; D is unresolved. V lost 5 bases, J lost 0 bases, and 14 bases lay in between. The CDR3 is 16 amino acids. Germline V gene sequence: CDR1 MDHEN, CDR2 SYDVKM.

The rearrangement links TRBV4-1 to TRBJ1-5; 9 bases align to TRBD1. The V segment lost 4 bases and the J segment 4 bases; nucleotides outside the gene matches: 11. The CDR3 covers 17 residues. Per the germline V gene, CDR1 is MGHRA and CDR2 is YSYEKL. Here the CDR3 DNA reads TGCGCCAGCAGCCCTCCGTACGGACAGGGGCGAAATCAGCCCCAGCATTTT. Its translation: CASSPPYGQGRNQPQHF.

The rearrangement links TRBV5-4 to TRBJ2-7; 9 positions agree with TRBD2. Germline CDR1 SGHNT, CDR2 YYREEE (reference sequence). The J segment lost 0 bases and the V segment lost 3 bases, leaving 10 bases of the junction unmatched. The CDR3 totals 17 residues. The chain's CDR3 is CASSSRGLAKSSYEQYF. DNA of the CDR3: TGTGCCAGCAGCTCCCGTGGACTAGCGAAGAGCTCCTACGAGCAGTACTTC.

This clone was counted a single time. J is TRBJ1-5 and V is TRBV28; the D is unclear. The V and J ends lost 5 bases and 5 bases respectively, with 19 bases between them. Germline V CDR1 and CDR2: MDHEN, SYDVKM. The CDR3 loop spans 16 amino acids. The CDR3 reads CASSLLSSVQDQPQHF. DNA for the CDR3: TGTGCCAGCAGTCTTCTCTCCTCTGTTCAAGATCAGCCCCAGCATTTT.

The chain combines TRBV5-1 with TRBJ1-5; no firm D call. The CDR3 length is 14 residues. Germline assignment: CDR1 SGHRS and CDR2 YFSETQ. V was pared by 2 bases and J by 3 bases, with 9 bases between. The DNA for the CDR3 is TGCGCCAGCAGCTTTGTACCGAACAATCAGCCCCAGCATTTT. Its protein product is CASSFVPNNQPQHF. Complete variable domain (other parts from reference TRBV5-1 and TRBJ1-5): KAGVTQTPRYLIKTRGQQVTLSCSPISGHRSVSWYQQTPGQGLQFLFEYFSETQRNKGNFPGRFSGRQFSNSRSEMNVSTLELGDSALYLCASSFVPNNQPQHFGDGTRLSIL.

V gene TRBV10-1 combines with J gene TRBJ2-7; TRBD1 matches at 8 bases. This CDR3 spans 14 amino acids. After removal of 7 bases from V and 3 bases from J, the junction contained 8 bases not matched to a gene. Per germline, CDR1 WNHNN and CDR2 SYGVQD (reference sequence). The CDR3 loop is CASTHVGQVYEQYF. CDR3 DNA sequence: TGCGCCAGCACTCATGTGGGACAGGTCTACGAGCAGTACTTC.

The rearrangement links TRBV7-3 to TRBJ2-1; 13 bases fit TRBD2. The V gene end was trimmed by 4 bases and the J gene end by 4 bases; junction bases not matched to a gene: 7. The CDR3 has 17 residues. Germline V gives CDR1 SGHTA, CDR2 FQGTGA. CDR3 in amino acids: CASSSRLAGGEYNEQFF. The DNA for the CDR3 is TGTGCCAGCAGCTCTCGACTAGCGGGAGGAGAATACAATGAGCAGTTCTTC.

The chain joins TRBV9 to TRBJ1-1, with a weak D call TRBD1 (5 bases). The V and J ends lost 0 bases and 0 bases respectively, with 9 bases between them. Per germline, CDR1 SGDLS and CDR2 YYNGEE. This CDR3 contains 15 residues. As DNA, the CDR3 is TGTGCCAGCAGCGTAGATACAGGAGTGAACACTGAAGCTTTCTTT. Amino acid sequence: CASSVDTGVNTEAFF. Looking up the rest from reference TRBV9 and TRBJ1-1 gives the full variable domain: DSGVTQTPKHLITATGQRVTLRCSPRSGDLSVYWYQQSLDQGLQFLIQYYNGEERAKGNILERFSAQQFPDLHSELNLSSLELGDSALYFCASSVDTGVNTEAFFGQGTRLTVV.

The V gene is TRBV11-2, the J gene TRBJ2-7; perhaps TRBD2 as D (6 bases). The CDR3 consists of 15 residues. With 5 bases removed from V and 1 base from J, the gap between germline ends came to 15 bases. Looked up from germline, CDR1 is SGHAT and CDR2 is FQNNGV. CDR3 bases: TGTGCCAGCAGCGCCATTGCGGGATATTCCTACGAGCAGTACTTC. Its translation is CASSAIAGYSYEQYF.

This chain uses TRBV7-8 with TRBJ2-3, with 8 bases matching TRBD2. V was clipped by 5 bases and J by 3 bases; unmatched bases: 10. Germline V gene lookup returns CDR1 SGHVS and CDR2 FQNEAQ. The CDR3 runs 16 residues. Here the CDR3 DNA reads TGTGCCAGCAGCCCTGCGGTAGCGGGGTCTACAGATACGCAGTATTTT. Its translation is CASSPAVAGSTDTQYF.

The rearrangement joins TRBV7-2 to TRBJ2-7, with D perhaps matching TRBD1 (5 bases). Deletions cut 5 bases from V and 5 bases from J, with 22 bases between. The CDR3 spans 16 residues. Germline V gives CDR1 SGHTA, CDR2 FQGNSA. DNA for the CDR3: TGTGCCAGCAGCCCCTTGCTTGCGGCAGGGATAGACGAGCAGTACTTC. It codes for CASSPLLAAGIDEQYF.

The V call is TRBV19, the J call TRBJ2-3; 11 bases line up with TRBD2. There are 16 residues in the CDR3. The germline CDR1 and CDR2 sequences are LNHDA and SQIVND (reference sequence). V was clipped by 0 bases and J by 15 bases; unmatched bases: 14. For the CDR3, the DNA is TGTGCCAGTAGTATAGATGGGACTAGCGGCGCCCGTGGGCGCTATTTT. Translation: CASSIDGTSGARGRYF.

This clone appeared once. Written as DNA, the CDR3 is TGCGCCAGCAGCCAGCACCCTGAGGAGGGGAACACTGAAGCTTTCTTT. Its protein is CASSQHPEEGNTEAFF. The chain employs TRBV4-1 and TRBJ1-1; unclear D gene. Germline V CDR1 and CDR2: MGHRA, YSYEKL. Trimming pared 3 bases from V and 1 base from J, leaving 15 bases between. The CDR3 extends over 16 amino acids.